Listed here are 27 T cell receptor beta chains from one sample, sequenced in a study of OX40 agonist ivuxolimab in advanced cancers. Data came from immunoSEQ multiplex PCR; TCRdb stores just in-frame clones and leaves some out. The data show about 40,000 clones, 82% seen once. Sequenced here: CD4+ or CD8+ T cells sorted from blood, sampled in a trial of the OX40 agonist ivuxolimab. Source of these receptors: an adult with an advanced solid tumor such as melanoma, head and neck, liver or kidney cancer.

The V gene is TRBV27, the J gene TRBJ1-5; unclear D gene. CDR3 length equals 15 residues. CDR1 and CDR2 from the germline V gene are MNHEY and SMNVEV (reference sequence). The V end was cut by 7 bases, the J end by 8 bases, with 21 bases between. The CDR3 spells CASTPSAHPREPQHF. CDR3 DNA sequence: TGTGCCAGCACCCCGTCGGCACACCCGAGGGAGCCCCAGCATTTT.

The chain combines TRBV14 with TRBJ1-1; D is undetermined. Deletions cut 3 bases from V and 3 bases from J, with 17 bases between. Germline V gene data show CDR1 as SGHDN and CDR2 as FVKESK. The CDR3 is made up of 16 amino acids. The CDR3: CASSHPEALRHTEAFF. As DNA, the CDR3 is TGTGCCAGCAGCCACCCAGAGGCACTCCGACACACTGAAGCTTTCTTT.

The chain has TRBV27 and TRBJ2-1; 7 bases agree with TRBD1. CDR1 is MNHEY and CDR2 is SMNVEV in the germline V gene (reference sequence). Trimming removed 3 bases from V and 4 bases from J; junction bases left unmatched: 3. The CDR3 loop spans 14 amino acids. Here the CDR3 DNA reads TGTGCCAGCAGTTTTAGGGGGCGGTACAATGAGCAGTTCTTC. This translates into CASSFRGRYNEQFF.

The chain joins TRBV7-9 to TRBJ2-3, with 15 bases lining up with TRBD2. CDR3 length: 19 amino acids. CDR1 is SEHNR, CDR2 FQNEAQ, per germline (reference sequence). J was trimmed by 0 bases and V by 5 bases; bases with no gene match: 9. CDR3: CASSLGLAGGLGSTDTQYF. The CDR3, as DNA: TGTGCCAGCAGCCTCGGACTAGCGGGAGGGCTAGGTAGCACAGATACGCAGTATTTT.

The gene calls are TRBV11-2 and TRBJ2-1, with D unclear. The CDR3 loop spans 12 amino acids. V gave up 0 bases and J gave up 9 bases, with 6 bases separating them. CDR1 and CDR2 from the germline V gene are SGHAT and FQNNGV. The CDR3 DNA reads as TGTGCCAGCAGCTTAGACCTCGGTGAGCAGTTCTTC. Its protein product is CASSLDLGEQFF.

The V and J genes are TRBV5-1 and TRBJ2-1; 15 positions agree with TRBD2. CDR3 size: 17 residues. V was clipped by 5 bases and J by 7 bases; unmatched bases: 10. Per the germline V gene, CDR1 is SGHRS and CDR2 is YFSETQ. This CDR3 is CASRVTTGTSGRNEQFF. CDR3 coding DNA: TGCGCCAGCAGAGTAACGACCGGGACTAGCGGGAGGAATGAGCAGTTCTTC.

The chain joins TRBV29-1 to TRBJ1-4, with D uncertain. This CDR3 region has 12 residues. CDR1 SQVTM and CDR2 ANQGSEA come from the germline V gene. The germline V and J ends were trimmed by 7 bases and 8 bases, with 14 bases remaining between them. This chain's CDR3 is CSAKDPREKLFF. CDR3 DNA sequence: TGCAGCGCTAAGGACCCCAGGGAAAAACTGTTTTTT. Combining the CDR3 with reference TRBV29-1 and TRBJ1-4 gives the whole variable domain SAVISQKPSRDICQRGTSLTIQCQVDSQVTMMFWYRQQPGQSLTLIATANQGSEATYESGFVIDKFPISRPNLTFSTLTVSNMSPEDSSIYLCSAKDPREKLFFGSGTQLSVL.

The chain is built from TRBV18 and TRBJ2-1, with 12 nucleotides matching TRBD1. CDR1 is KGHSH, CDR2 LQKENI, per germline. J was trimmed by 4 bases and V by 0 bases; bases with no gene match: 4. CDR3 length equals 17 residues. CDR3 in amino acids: CASSPPGQGAGYNEQFF. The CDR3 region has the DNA TGTGCCAGCTCACCACCGGGACAGGGGGCCGGGTACAATGAGCAGTTCTTC.

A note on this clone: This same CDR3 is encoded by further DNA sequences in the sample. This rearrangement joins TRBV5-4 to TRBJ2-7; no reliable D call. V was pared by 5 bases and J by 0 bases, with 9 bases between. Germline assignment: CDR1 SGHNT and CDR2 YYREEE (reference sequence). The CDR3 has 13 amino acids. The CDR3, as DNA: TGTGCCAGCAGTCGATGGGACTCCTACGAGCAGTACTTC. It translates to CASSRWDSYEQYF.

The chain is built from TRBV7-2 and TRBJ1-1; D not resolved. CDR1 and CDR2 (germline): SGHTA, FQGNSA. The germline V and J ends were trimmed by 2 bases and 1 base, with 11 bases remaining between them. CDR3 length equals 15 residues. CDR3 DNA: TGTGCCAGCAGCTTATTCCCGGGGTCGAACACTGAAGCTTTCTTT. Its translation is CASSLFPGSNTEAFF. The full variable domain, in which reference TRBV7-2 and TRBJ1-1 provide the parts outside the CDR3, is GAGVSQSPSNKVTEKGKDVELRCDPISGHTALYWYRQSLGQGLEFLIYFQGNSAPDKSGLPSDRFSAERTGGSVSTLTIQRTQQEDSAVYLCASSLFPGSNTEAFFGQGTRLTVV.

This chain's CDR3 is CASSSGTSGRGETQYF. DNA of the CDR3: TGTGCCAGTAGCAGCGGGACTAGCGGGAGGGGAGAGACCCAGTACTTC. V gene TRBV19 combines with J gene TRBJ2-5; 16 bases agree with TRBD2. The CDR3 runs 16 residues. Trimming removed 6 bases from V and 4 bases from J; junction bases left unmatched: 5. The V gene's germline CDR1 is LNHDA and CDR2 SQIVND (reference sequence).

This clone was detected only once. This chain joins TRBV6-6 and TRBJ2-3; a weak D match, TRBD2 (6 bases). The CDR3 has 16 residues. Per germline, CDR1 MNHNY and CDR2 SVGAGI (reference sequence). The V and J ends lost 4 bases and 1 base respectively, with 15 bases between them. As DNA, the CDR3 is TGTGCCAGCAGTTCATCCCGCGGGGCGGGCACAGATACGCAGTATTTT. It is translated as CASSSSRGAGTDTQYF.

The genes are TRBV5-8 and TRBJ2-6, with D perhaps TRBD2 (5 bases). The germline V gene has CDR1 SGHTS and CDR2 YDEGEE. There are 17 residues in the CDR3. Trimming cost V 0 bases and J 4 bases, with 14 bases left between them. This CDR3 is CASSLVGRVSGANVLTF. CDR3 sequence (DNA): TGTGCCAGCAGCTTGGTCGGGCGGGTGTCCGGGGCCAACGTCCTGACTTTC.

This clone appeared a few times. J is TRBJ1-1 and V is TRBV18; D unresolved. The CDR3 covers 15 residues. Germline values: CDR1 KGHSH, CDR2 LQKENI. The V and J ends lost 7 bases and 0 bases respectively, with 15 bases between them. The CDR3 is CASWALASMNTEAFF. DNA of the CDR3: TGTGCCAGCTGGGCACTGGCGAGCATGAACACTGAAGCTTTCTTT.

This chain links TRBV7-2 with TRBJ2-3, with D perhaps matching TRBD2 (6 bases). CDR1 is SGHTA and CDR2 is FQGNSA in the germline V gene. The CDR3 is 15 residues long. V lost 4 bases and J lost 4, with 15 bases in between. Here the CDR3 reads CASSSPTSSPDTQYF. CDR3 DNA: TGTGCCAGCAGCTCCCCGACTAGTAGCCCAGATACGCAGTATTTT.

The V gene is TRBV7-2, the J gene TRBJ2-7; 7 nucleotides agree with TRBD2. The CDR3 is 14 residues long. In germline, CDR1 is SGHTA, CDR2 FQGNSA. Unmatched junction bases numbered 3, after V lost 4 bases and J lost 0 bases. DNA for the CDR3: TGTGCCAGCAGCTCATCTAGCGGCTCCTACGAGCAGTACTTC. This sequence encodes CASSSSSGSYEQYF.

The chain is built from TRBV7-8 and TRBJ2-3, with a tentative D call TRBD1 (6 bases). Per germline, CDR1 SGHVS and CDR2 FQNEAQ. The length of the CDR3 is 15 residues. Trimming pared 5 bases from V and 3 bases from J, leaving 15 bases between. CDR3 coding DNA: TGTGCCAGCAGCCTATCTGGGGGCCTGACAGATACGCAGTATTTT. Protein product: CASSLSGGLTDTQYF. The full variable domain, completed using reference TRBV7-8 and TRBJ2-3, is GAGVSQSPRYKVAKRGQDVALRCDPISGHVSLFWYQQALGQGPEFLTYFQNEAQLDKSGLPSDRFFAERPEGSVSTLKIQRTQQEDSAVYLCASSLSGGLTDTQYFGPGTRLTVL.

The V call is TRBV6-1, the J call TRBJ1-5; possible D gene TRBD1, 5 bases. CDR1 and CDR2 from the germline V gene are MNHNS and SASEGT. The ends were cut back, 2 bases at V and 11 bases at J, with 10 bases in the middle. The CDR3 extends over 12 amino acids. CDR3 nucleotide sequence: TGTGCCAGCAGTGAACAGGGAGGAACCCAGCATTTT. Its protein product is CASSEQGGTQHF.

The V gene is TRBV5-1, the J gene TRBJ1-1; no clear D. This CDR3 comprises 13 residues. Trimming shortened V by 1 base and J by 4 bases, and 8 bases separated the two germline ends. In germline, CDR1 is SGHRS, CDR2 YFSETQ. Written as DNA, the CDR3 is TGCGCCAGCAGCTTGAGTGAATTCACTGAAGCTTTCTTT. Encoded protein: CASSLSEFTEAFF.

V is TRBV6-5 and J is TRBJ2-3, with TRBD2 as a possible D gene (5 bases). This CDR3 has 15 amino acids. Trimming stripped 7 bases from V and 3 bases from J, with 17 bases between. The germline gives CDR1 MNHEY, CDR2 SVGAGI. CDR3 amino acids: CASIPRGKGTDTQYF. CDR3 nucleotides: TGTGCCAGCATCCCCAGAGGGAAAGGGACAGATACGCAGTATTTT.

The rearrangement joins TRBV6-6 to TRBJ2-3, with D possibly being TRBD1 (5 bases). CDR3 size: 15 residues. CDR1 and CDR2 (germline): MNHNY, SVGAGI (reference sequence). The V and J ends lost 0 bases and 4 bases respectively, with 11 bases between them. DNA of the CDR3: TGTGCCAGCAGTTACTCCCTAATGACAGCAGATACGCAGTATTTT. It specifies CASSYSLMTADTQYF.

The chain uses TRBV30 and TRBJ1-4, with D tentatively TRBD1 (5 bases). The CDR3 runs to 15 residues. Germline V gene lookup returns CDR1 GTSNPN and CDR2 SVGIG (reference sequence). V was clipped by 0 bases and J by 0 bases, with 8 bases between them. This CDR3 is CAWSVGLSTNEKLFF. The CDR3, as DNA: TGTGCCTGGAGTGTGGGACTTTCAACTAATGAAAAACTGTTTTTT.

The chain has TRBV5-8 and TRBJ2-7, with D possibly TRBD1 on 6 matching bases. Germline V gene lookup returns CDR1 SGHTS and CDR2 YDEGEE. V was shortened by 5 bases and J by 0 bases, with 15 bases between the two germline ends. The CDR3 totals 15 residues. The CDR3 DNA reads TGTGCCAGCAGATATGACAGGATACCCTCCTACGAGCAGTACTTC. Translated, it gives CASRYDRIPSYEQYF.

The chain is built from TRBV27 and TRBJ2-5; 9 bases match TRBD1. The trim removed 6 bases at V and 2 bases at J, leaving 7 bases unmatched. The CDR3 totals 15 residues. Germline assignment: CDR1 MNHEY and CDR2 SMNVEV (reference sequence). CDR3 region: CASRRPGTGQETQYF. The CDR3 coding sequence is TGTGCCAGCAGACGCCCCGGGACAGGGCAAGAGACCCAGTACTTC.

The CDR3 loop reads CASSQERGRQPQHF. In nucleotides, the CDR3 is TGCGCCAGCAGCCAAGAGAGGGGGCGACAGCCCCAGCATTTT. V gene TRBV4-1 combines with J gene TRBJ1-5; 7 nucleotides agree with TRBD1. This CDR3 contains 14 residues. Trimming removed 0 bases from V and 7 bases from J; junction bases left unmatched: 3. The germline CDR1 and CDR2 sequences are MGHRA and YSYEKL.

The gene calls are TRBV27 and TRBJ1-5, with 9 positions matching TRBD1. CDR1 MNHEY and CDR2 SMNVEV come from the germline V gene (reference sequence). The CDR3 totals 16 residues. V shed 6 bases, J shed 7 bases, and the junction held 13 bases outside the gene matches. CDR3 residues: CASRLGTGGNGQPQHF. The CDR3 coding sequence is TGTGCCAGCAGACTTGGCACAGGGGGCAATGGGCAGCCCCAGCATTTT.

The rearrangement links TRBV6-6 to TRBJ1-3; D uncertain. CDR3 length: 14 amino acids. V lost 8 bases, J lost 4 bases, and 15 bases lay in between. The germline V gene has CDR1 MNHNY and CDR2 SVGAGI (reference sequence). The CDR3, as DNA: TGTGCCAGCTACGGACTTTGGGCCGGAAACACCATATATTTT. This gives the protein CASYGLWAGNTIYF.